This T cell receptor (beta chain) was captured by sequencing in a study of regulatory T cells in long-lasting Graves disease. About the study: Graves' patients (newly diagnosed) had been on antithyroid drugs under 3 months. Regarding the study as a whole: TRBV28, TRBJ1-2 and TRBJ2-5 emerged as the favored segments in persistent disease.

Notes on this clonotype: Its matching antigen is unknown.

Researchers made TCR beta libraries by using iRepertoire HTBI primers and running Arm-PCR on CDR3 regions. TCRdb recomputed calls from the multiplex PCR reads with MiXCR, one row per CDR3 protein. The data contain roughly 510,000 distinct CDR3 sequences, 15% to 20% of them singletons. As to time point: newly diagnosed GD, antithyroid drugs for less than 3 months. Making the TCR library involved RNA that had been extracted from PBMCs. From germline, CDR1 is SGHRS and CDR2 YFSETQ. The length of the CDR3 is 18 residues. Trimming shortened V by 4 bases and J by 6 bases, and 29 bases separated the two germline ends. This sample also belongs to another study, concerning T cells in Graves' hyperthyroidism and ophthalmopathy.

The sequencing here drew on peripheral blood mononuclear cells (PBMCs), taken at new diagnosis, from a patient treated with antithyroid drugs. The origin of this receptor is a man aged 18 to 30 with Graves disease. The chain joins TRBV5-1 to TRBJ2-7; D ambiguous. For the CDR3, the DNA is TGCGCCAGCAGCCAAGTACCCCAGCTCGAGGCGACTTTTCTCGAGCAGTACTTC. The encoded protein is CASSQVPQLEATFLEQYF.